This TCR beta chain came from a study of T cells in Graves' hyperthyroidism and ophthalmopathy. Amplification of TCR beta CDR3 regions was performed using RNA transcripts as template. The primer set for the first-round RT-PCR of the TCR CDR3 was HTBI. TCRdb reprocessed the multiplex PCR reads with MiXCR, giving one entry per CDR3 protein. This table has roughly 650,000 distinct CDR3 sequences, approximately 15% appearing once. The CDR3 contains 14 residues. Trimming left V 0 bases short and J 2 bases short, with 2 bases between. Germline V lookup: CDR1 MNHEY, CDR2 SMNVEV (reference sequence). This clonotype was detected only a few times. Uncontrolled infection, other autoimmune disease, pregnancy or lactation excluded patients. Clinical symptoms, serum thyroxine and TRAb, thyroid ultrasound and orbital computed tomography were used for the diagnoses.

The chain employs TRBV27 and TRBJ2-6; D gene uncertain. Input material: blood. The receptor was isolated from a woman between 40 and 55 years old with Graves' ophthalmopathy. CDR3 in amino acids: CASSLSAGANVLTF. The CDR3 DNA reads TGTGCCAGCAGTTTATCTGCTGGGGCCAACGTCCTGACTTTC. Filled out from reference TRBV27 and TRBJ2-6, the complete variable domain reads EAQVTQNPRYLITVTGKKLTVTCSQNMNHEYMSWYRQDPGLGLRQIYYSMNVEVTDKGDVPEGYKVSRKEKRNFPLILESPSPNQTSLYFCASSLSAGANVLTFGAGSRLTVL.